The 14 T cell receptor beta chains below come from one sample, sequenced in a study of blood T cell repertoires in COVID-19. Produced via immunoSEQ multiplex PCR; TCRdb's table is partial and in-frame only. The sample yields 260,000 or so clones, 70% to 90% seen once. Sequenced: PBMCs or T cells enriched from blood (not recorded which). Receptors were obtained from a man younger than 35 who had recovered from COVID-19.

The chain joins TRBV5-5 to TRBJ1-5; 10 bases map to TRBD1. The CDR3 has 15 amino acids. Germline V gene data show CDR1 as SGHKS and CDR2 as YYEKEE (reference sequence). V shed 0 bases and J 6 bases; nucleotides not matched to a gene: 3. CDR3 loop: CASSLGQGAAQPQHF. The DNA of the CDR3 is TGTGCCAGCAGCTTGGGACAGGGGGCGGCTCAGCCCCAGCATTTT.

This rearrangement joins TRBV3-1 (or the pseudogene TRBV3-2) to TRBJ1-4, with D perhaps matching TRBD1 (6 bases). The CDR3 consists of 14 residues. The germline CDR1 and CDR2 sequences are LGHDT and YNNKEL (reference sequence). V lost 5 bases and J lost 4, with 11 bases in between. In nucleotides, the CDR3 is TGTGCCAGCAGCGCTCAGGGGAATAATGAAAAACTGTTTTTT. Translated: CASSAQGNNEKLFF.

The V call is TRBV27, the J call TRBJ1-2; D is unclear. This CDR3 has 12 residues. CDR1 and CDR2 from the germline V gene are MNHEY and SMNVEV (reference sequence). Trimming stripped 5 bases from V and 7 bases from J, with 11 bases between. The CDR3 here is CASSPREGGYTF. CDR3 sequence (DNA): TGTGCCAGCAGTCCCCGAGAGGGTGGCTACACCTTC.

The rearrangement links TRBV6-1 to TRBJ1-5, with D unresolved. The CDR3 contains 16 residues. The germline V gene encodes CDR1 MNHNS and CDR2 SASEGT. V was trimmed by 4 bases and J by 2 bases, leaving 15 bases between them. The CDR3 bases are TGTGCCAGCAGTGGCCTCGGGATCCAGGGCAATCAGCCCCAGCATTTT. Amino acid sequence: CASSGLGIQGNQPQHF.

This rearrangement joins TRBV11-2 to TRBJ2-7, with D possibly matching TRBD2 (7 bases). V shed 5 bases and J shed 2 bases, with 22 bases lying between them. This CDR3 comprises 17 residues. From germline, CDR1 is SGHAT and CDR2 FQNNGV. This chain's CDR3 is CASSQTFGRGDTYEQYF. CDR3 bases: TGTGCCAGCAGCCAAACATTCGGACGGGGGGACACCTACGAGCAGTACTTC.

This rearrangement joins TRBV29-1 to TRBJ2-1, with D perhaps TRBD2 (6 bases). The CDR3 length is 14 residues. Looked up from germline, CDR1 is SQVTM and CDR2 is ANQGSEA. Trimming took 2 bases from V and 4 from J, leaving 12 bases between them. CDR3 sequence: CSVETAGPYNEQFF. The CDR3 DNA sequence: TGCAGCGTTGAAACAGCGGGCCCGTACAATGAGCAGTTCTTC.

The chain carries TRBV2 and TRBJ2-2, with 9 bases that match TRBD1. In germline, CDR1 is SNHLY, CDR2 FYNNEI. The CDR3 runs 16 residues. Losses at the gene ends were 8 bases for V and 3 bases for J; bases not matched to a gene: 10. The CDR3 DNA is TGTGCCAGCCGACCCCGGGACAGGGCTTACACCGGGGAGCTGTTTTTT. Translation gives CASRPRDRAYTGELFF.

This clone was counted only a few times. The CDR3 nucleotides are TGTGCCATCAGTGAGTCCGACATTGAGGGCTATCAGCCCCAGCATTTT. As protein: CAISESDIEGYQPQHF. The chain joins TRBV10-3 to TRBJ1-5, with unresolved D. There are 16 residues in the CDR3. The germline CDR1 and CDR2 sequences are ENHRY and SYGVKD. The V end lost 0 bases, the J end lost 5 bases, and 14 bases lay between the germline ends.

The chain carries TRBV2 and TRBJ1-4; a possible D gene is TRBD1 (6 bases). The CDR3 spans 15 residues. Germline CDR1 reads SNHLY; CDR2 reads FYNNEI. The ends were cut back, 3 bases at V and 8 bases at J, with 16 bases in the middle. The CDR3 DNA follows: TGTGCCAGCAGTGAGGGGCAGGGGCGGTTCGAAAAACTGTTTTTT. Translated: CASSEGQGRFEKLFF.

The V gene is TRBV5-1, the J gene TRBJ1-4; maybe TRBD1 (6 bases). Germline V CDR1 and CDR2: SGHRS, YFSETQ. V shed 2 bases and J shed 5 bases, with 13 bases lying between them. There are 15 residues in the CDR3. Written as DNA, the CDR3 is TGCGCCAGCAGCTTTTTAACAGGGTCAAATGAAAAACTGTTTTTT. The encoded protein is CASSFLTGSNEKLFF.

The chain combines TRBV27 with TRBJ1-5; D remains unclear. V was trimmed by 6 bases and J by 3 bases, leaving 15 bases between them. The CDR3 is made up of 15 amino acids. Germline-derived CDR1 and CDR2 are MNHEY and SMNVEV (reference sequence). Here the CDR3 reads CASSPTPRPNQPQHF. The CDR3 region has the DNA TGTGCCAGCAGCCCTACTCCCAGGCCCAATCAGCCCCAGCATTTT.

The chain employs TRBV9 and TRBJ1-5; D might be TRBD1 (5 bases). The germline V and J ends were trimmed by 2 bases and 2 bases, with 8 bases remaining between them. CDR1 and CDR2 from the germline V gene are SGDLS and YYNGEE. The CDR3 is made up of 14 amino acids. CDR3 residues: CASSVWGGNQPQHF. CDR3 nucleotides: TGTGCCAGCAGCGTCTGGGGGGGCAATCAGCCCCAGCATTTT.

The genes are TRBV5-1 and TRBJ2-5, with 7 bases aligning to TRBD2. This CDR3 region has 14 residues. Germline values: CDR1 SGHRS, CDR2 YFSETQ. Trimming took 3 bases from V and 4 from J; bases not matched to a gene: 6. CDR3 sequence: CASSWREGGETQYF. CDR3 nucleotide sequence: TGCGCCAGCAGCTGGAGGGAGGGCGGAGAGACCCAGTACTTC.

The sample holds one count of this clone. The rearrangement links TRBV28 to TRBJ2-3; 9 nucleotides match TRBD2. Germline V gene data show CDR1 as MDHEN and CDR2 as SYDVKM. CDR3 size: 15 residues. Trimming removed 8 bases from V and 2 bases from J; junction bases left unmatched: 8. DNA for the CDR3: TGTGCCAGCTTGGAGGCGGGGGGGCCCACAGATACGCAGTATTTT. This sequence encodes CASLEAGGPTDTQYF. The full variable domain, completed using reference TRBV28 and TRBJ2-3, is DVKVTQSSRYLVKRTGEKVFLECVQDMDHENMFWYRQDPGLGLRLIYFSYDVKMKEKGDIPEGYSVSREKKERFSLILESASTNQTSMYLCASLEAGGPTDTQYFGPGTRLTVL.